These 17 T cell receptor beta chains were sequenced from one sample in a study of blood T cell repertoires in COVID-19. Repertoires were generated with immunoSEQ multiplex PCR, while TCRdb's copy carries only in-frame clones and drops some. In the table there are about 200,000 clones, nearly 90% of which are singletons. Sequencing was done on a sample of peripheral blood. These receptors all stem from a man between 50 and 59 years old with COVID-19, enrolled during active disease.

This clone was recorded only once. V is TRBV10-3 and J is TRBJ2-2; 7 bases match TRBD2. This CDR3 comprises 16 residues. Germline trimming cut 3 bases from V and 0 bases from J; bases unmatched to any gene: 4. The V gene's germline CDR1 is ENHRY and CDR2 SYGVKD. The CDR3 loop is CAISDPAGTNTGELFF. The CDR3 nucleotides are TGTGCCATCAGTGATCCAGCGGGGACGAACACCGGGGAGCTGTTTTTT.

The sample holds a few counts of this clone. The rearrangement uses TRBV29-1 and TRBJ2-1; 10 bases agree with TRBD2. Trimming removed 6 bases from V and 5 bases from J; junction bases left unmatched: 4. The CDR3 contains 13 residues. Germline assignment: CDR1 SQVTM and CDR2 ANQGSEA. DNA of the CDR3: TGCAGCGTCCCTAGCGGGGGTAACAATGAGCAGTTCTTC. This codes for CSVPSGGNNEQFF.

The CDR3 DNA sequence: TGTGCCAGCAGCTCAACTAGCGGGGGGAGCACAGATACGCAGTATTTT. It yields the protein CASSSTSGGSTDTQYF. The chain recombines TRBV7-3 with TRBJ2-3, with 12 bases matching TRBD2. This CDR3 spans 16 amino acids. The J segment lost 0 bases and the V segment lost 4 bases, leaving 2 bases of the junction unmatched. Germline V lookup: CDR1 SGHTA, CDR2 FQGTGA.

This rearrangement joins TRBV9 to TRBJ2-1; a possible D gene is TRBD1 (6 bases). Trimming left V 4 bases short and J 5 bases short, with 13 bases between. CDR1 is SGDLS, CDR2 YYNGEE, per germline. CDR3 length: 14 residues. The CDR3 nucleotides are TGTGCCAGCAGCCGGGACACCCGGAACAATGAGCAGTTCTTC. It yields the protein CASSRDTRNNEQFF. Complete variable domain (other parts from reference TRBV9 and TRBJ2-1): DSGVTQTPKHLITATGQRVTLRCSPRSGDLSVYWYQQSLDQGLQFLIQYYNGEERAKGNILERFSAQQFPDLHSELNLSSLELGDSALYFCASSRDTRNNEQFFGPGTRLTVL.

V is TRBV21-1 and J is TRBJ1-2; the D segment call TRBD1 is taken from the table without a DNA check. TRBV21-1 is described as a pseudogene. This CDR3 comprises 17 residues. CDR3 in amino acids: CASSREVGTGFFYGYTF. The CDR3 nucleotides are TGTGCCAGCAGCAGGGAAGTAGGGACAGGCTTTTTCTATGGCTACACCTTC.

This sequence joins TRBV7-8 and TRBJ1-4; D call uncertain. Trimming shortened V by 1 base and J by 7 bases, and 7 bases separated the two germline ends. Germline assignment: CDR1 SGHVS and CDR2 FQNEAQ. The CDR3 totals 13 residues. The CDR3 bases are TGTGCCAGCAGCTTAGGGAGCGGTGAAAAACTGTTTTTT. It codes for CASSLGSGEKLFF.

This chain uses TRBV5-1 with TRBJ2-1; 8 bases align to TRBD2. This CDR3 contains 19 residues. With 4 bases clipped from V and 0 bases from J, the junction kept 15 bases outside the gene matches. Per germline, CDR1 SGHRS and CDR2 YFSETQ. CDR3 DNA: TGCGCCAGCAGCCAAAGCCGCCTAGCGGGCGTTAGCTCCTACAATGAGCAGTTCTTC. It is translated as CASSQSRLAGVSSYNEQFF.

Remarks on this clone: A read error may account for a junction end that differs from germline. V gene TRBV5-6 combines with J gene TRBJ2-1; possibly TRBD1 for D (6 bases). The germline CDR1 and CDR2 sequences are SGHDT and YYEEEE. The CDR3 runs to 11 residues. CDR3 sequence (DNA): TGTGCCAGCAGCTTGGACAGGGTAGGGATCTTC. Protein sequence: CASSLDRVGIF.

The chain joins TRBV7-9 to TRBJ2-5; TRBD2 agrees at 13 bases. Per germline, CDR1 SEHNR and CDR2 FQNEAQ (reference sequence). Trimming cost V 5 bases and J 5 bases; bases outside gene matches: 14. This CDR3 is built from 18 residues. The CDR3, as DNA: TGTGCCAGCAGCCCCATTCGACTAGCGGGGGGCACTCGGGAGACCCAGTACTTC. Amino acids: CASSPIRLAGGTRETQYF.

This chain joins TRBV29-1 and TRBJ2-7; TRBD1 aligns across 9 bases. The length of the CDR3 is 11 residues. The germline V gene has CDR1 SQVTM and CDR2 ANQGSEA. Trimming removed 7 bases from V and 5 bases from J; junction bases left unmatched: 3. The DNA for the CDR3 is TGCAGCGAAGGACAGGGGAACGAGCAGTACTTC. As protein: CSEGQGNEQYF.

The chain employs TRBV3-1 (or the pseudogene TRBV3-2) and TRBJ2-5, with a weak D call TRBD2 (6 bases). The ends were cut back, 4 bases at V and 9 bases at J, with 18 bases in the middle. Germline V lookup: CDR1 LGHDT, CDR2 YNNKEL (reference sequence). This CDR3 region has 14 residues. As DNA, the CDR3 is TGTGCCAGCAGCCCCGGGACCCAGCGGGTGTCCCAGTACTTC. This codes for CASSPGTQRVSQYF.

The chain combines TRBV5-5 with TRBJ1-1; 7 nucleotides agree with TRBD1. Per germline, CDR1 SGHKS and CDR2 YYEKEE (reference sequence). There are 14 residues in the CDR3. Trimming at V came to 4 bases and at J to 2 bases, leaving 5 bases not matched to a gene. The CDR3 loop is CASSIRDSNTEAFF. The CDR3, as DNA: TGTGCCAGCAGCATCCGGGACAGTAACACTGAAGCTTTCTTT.

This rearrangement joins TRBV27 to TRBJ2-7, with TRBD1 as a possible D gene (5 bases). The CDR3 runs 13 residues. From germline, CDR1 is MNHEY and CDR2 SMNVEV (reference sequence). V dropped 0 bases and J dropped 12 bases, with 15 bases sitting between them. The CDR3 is CASSLSKGHHAYF. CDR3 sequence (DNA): TGTGCCAGCAGTTTATCGAAGGGGCACCACGCGTACTTC.

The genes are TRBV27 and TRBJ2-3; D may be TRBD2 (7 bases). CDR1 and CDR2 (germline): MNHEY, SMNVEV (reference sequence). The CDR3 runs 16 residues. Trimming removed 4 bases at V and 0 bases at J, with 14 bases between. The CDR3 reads CASSSRGGASTDTQYF. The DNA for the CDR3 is TGTGCCAGCAGTTCCCGAGGGGGGGCCAGCACAGATACGCAGTATTTT.

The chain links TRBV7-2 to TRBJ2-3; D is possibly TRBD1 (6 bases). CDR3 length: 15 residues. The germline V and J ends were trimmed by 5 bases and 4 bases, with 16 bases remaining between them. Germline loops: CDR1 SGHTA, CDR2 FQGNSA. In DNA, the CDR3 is TGTGCCAGCAGCCAGACAGGCAACCCATCAGATACGCAGTATTTT. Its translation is CASSQTGNPSDTQYF. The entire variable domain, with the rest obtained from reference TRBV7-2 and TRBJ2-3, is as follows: GAGVSQSPSNKVTEKGKDVELRCDPISGHTALYWYRQSLGQGLEFLIYFQGNSAPDKSGLPSDRFSAERTGGSVSTLTIQRTQQEDSAVYLCASSQTGNPSDTQYFGPGTRLTVL.

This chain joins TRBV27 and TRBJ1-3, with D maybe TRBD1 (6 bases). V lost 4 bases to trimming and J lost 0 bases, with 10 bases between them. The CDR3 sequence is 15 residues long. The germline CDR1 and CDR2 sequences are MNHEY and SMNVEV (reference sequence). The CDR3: CASSSYRDSGNTIYF. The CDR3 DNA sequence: TGTGCCAGCAGTTCATACAGGGACTCTGGAAACACCATATATTTT.

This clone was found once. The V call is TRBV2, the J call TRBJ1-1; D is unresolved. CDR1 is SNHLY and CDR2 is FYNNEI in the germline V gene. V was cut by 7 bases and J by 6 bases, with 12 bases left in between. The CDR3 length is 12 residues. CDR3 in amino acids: CASKGDRAEAFF. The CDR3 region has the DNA TGTGCCAGCAAGGGAGATCGTGCTGAAGCTTTCTTT.